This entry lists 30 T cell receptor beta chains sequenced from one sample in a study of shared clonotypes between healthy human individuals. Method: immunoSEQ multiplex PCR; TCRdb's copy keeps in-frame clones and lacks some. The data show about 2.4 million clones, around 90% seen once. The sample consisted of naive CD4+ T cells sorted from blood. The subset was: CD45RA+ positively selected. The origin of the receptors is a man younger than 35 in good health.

The CDR3 loop is CASSIERGGRQGDDQPQHF. The CDR3, as DNA: TGTGCCAGTAGTATAGAAAGGGGGGGTCGGCAGGGCGACGATCAGCCCCAGCATTTT. V and J are TRBV19 and TRBJ1-5; D possibly corresponds to TRBD1 (6 bases). CDR3 length: 19 amino acids. The germline CDR1 and CDR2 sequences are LNHDA and SQIVND (reference sequence). V gave up 0 bases and J gave up 5 bases, with 23 bases separating them.

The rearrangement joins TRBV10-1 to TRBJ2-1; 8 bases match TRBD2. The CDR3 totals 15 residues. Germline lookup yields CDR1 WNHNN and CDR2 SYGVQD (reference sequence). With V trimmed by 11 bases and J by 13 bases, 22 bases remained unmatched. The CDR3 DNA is TGCGCCTCCGCGGCAGGGGAGGGGGTTAGCGGGACTCAGTTCTTC. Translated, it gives CASAAGEGVSGTQFF.

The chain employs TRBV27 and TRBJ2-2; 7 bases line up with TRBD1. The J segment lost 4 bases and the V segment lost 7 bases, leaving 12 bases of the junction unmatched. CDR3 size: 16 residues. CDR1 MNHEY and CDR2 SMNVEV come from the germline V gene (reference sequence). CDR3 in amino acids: CASIPGGRAGTGELFF. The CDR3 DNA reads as TGTGCCAGCATCCCAGGGGGTAGGGCGGGCACCGGGGAGCTGTTTTTT.

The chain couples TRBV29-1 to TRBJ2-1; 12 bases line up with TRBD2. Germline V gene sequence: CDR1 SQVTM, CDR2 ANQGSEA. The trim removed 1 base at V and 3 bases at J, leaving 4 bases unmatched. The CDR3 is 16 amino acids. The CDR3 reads CSVEGTSGVLYNEQFF. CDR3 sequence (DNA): TGCAGCGTTGAAGGGACTAGCGGGGTTCTCTACAATGAGCAGTTCTTC.

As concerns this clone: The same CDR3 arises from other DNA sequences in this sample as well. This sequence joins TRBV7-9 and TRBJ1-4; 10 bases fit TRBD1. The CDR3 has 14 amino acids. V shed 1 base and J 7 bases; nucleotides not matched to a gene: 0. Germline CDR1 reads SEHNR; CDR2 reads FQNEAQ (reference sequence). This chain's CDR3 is CASSLGQGAEKLFF. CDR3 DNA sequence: TGTGCCAGCAGCTTAGGACAGGGGGCTGAAAAACTGTTTTTT.

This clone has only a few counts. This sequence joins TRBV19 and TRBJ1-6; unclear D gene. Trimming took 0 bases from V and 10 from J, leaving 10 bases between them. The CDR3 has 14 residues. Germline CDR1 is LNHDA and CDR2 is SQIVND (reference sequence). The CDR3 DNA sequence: TGTGCCAGTAGTATAGAGGGGTCGGGGTCACCCCTCCACTTT. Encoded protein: CASSIEGSGSPLHF.

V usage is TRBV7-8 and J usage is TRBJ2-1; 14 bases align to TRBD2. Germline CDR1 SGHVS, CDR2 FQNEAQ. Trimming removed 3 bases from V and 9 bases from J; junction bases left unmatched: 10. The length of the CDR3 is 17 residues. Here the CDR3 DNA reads TGTGCCAGCAGCTTGGGTCTGGGACTAGCGGGAGTGGGTGAGCAGTTCTTC. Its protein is CASSLGLGLAGVGEQFF.

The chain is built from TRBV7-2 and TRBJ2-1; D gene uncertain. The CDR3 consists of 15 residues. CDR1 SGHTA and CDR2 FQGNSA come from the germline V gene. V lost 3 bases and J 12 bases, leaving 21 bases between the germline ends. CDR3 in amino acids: CASSLSGGRSTGQFF. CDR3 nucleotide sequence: TGTGCCAGCAGCTTGAGTGGCGGCAGGTCTACGGGGCAGTTCTTC.

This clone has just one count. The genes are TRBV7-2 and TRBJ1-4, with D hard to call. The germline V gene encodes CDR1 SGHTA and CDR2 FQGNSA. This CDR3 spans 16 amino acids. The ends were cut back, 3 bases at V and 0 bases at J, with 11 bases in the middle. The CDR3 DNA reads TGTGCCAGCAGCTTGGCCGAATTTGCAACTAATGAAAAACTGTTTTTT. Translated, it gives CASSLAEFATNEKLFF. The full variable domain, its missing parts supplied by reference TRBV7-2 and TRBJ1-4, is GAGVSQSPSNKVTEKGKDVELRCDPISGHTALYWYRQSLGQGLEFLIYFQGNSAPDKSGLPSDRFSAERTGGSVSTLTIQRTQQEDSAVYLCASSLAEFATNEKLFFGSGTQLSVL.

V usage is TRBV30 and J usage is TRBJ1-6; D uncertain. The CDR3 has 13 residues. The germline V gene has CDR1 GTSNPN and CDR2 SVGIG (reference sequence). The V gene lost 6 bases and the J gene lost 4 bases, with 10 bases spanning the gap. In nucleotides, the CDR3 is TGTGCCTGCCGTAGGGAGTATAATTCACCCCTCCACTTT. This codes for CACRREYNSPLHF.

In DNA form, the CDR3 reads TGTGCCAGCAGCTTAGAAGGGGTTGGCTACACCTTC. Its protein product is CASSLEGVGYTF. J is TRBJ1-2 and V is TRBV7-6, with D maybe TRBD1 (5 bases). Germline V lookup: CDR1 SGHVS, CDR2 FNYEAQ. The germline V and J ends were trimmed by 1 base and 7 bases, with 7 bases remaining between them. This CDR3 region has 12 residues. Complete variable domain (other parts from reference TRBV7-6 and TRBJ1-2): GAGVSQSPRYKVTKRGQDVALRCDPISGHVSLYWYRQALGQGPEFLTYFNYEAQQDKSGLPNDRFSAERPEGSISTLTIQRTEQRDSAMYRCASSLEGVGYTFGSGTRLTVV.

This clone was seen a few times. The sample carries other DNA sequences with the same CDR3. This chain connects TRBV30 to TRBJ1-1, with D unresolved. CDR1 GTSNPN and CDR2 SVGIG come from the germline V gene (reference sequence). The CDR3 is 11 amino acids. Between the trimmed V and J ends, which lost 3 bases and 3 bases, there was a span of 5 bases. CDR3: CAWSSDTEAFF. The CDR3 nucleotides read TGTGCCTGGAGCTCCGACACTGAAGCTTTCTTT.

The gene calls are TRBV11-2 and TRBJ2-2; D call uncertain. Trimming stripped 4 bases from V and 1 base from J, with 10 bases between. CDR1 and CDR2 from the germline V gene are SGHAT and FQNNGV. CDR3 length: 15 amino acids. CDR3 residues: CASSSPTRNTGELFF. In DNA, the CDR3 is TGTGCCAGCAGCTCCCCCACGAGGAACACCGGGGAGCTGTTTTTT.

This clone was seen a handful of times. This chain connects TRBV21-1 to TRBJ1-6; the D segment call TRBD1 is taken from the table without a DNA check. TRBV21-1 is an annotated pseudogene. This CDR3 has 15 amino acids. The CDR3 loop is CASCQGHMQNSPLHF. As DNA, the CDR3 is TGTGCCAGCTGTCAGGGACATATGCAAAATTCACCCCTCCACTTT.

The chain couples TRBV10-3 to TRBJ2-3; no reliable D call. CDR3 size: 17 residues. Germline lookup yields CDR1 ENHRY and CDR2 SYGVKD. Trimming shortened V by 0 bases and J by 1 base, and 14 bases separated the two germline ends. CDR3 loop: CAISESKFIRGTDTQYF. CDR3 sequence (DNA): TGTGCCATCAGTGAGTCGAAATTCATTAGGGGCACAGATACGCAGTATTTT.

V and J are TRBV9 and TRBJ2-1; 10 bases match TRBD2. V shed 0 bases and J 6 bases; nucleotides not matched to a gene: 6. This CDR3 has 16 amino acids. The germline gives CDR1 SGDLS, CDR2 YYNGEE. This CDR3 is CASSVEPSGGGNEQFF. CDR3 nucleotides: TGTGCCAGCAGCGTAGAACCTAGCGGGGGTGGCAATGAGCAGTTCTTC.

CDR3 sequence (DNA): TGCAGCGTCCTGGGGCGACAGACTAATGAAAAACTGTTTTTT. This translates into CSVLGRQTNEKLFF. The chain employs TRBV29-1 and TRBJ1-4, with D perhaps matching TRBD1 (5 bases). The CDR3 sequence is 14 residues long. The germline gives CDR1 SQVTM, CDR2 ANQGSEA. V was pared by 6 bases and J by 2 bases, with 13 bases between.

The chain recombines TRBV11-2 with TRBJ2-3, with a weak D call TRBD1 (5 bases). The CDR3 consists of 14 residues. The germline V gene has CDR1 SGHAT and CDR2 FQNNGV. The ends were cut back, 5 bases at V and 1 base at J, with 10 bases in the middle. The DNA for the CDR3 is TGTGCCAGCAGCCCACAGGCCGGCACAGATACGCAGTATTTT. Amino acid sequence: CASSPQAGTDTQYF.

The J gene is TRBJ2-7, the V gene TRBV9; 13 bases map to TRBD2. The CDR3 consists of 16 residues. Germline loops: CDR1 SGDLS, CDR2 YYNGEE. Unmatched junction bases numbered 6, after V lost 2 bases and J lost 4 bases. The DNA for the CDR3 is TGTGCCAGCAGCGTGACCGGGACTAGCGGGATGTACGAGCAGTACTTC. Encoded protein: CASSVTGTSGMYEQYF.

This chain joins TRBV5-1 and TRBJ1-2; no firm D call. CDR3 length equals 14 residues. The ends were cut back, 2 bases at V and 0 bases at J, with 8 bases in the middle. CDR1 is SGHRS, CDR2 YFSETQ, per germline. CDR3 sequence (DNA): TGCGCCAGCAGCTTTGCTACAACTAACTATGGCTACACCTTC. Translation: CASSFATTNYGYTF.

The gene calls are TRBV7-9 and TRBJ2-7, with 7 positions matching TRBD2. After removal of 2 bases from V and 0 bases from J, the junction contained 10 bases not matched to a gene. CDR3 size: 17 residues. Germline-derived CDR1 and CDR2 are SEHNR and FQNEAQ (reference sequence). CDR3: CASSLPPERDGSYEQYF. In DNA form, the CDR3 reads TGTGCCAGCAGCTTACCCCCTGAGCGGGACGGCTCCTACGAGCAGTACTTC.

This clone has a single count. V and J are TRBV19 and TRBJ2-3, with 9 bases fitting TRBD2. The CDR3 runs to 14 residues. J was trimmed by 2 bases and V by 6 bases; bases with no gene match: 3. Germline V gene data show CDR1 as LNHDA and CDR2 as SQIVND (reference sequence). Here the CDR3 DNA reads TGTGCCAGTAGCCAGGGACTAGCCACAGATACGCAGTATTTT. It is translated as CASSQGLATDTQYF.

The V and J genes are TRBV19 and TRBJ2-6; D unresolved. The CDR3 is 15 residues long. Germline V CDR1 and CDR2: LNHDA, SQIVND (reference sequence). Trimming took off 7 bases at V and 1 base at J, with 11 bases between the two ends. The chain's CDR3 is CASTQTFSGANVLTF. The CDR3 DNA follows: TGTGCCAGTACACAGACCTTTTCTGGGGCCAACGTCCTGACTTTC.

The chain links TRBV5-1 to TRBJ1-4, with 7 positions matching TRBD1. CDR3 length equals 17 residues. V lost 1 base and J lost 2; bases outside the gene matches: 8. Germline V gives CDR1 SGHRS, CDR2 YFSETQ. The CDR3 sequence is CASSLSGGGVTNEKLFF. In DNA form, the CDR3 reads TGCGCCAGCAGCTTGTCAGGGGGTGGTGTCACTAATGAAAAACTGTTTTTT. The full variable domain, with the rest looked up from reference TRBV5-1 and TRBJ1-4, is KAGVTQTPRYLIKTRGQQVTLSCSPISGHRSVSWYQQTPGQGLQFLFEYFSETQRNKGNFPGRFSGRQFSNSRSEMNVSTLELGDSALYLCASSLSGGGVTNEKLFFGSGTQLSVL.

This CDR3 reads CASSPLQGPDSPLHF. DNA for the CDR3: TGTGCCAGCTCACCGCTACAGGGGCCGGATTCACCCCTCCACTTT. The chain is built from TRBV18 and TRBJ1-6, with 7 positions matching TRBD1. Germline V gene sequence: CDR1 KGHSH, CDR2 LQKENI. The CDR3 spans 15 residues. J lost 8 bases, V lost 3 bases, and 7 bases had no gene match.

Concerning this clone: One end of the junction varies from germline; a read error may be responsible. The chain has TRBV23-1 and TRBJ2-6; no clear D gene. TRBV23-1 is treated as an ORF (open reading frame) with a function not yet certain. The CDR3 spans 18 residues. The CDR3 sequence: CASSHHGYATKSGQRPDF. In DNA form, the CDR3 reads TGCGCCAGCAGTCATCATGGGTACGCAACAAAGTCGGGCCAACGTCCTGACTTC.

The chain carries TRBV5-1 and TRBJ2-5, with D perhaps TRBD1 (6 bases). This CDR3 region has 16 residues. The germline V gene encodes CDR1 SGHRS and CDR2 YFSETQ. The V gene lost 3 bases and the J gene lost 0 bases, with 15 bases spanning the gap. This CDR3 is CASSSGGRLYQETQYF. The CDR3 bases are TGCGCCAGCAGCTCTGGGGGCAGACTGTACCAAGAGACCCAGTACTTC.

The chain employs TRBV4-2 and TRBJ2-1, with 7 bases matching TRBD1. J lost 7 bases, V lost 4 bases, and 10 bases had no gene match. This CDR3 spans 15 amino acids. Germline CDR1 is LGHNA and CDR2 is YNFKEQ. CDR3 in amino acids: CASSPTGVTGNEQFF. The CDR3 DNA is TGTGCCAGCAGCCCTACAGGGGTCACGGGTAATGAGCAGTTCTTC.

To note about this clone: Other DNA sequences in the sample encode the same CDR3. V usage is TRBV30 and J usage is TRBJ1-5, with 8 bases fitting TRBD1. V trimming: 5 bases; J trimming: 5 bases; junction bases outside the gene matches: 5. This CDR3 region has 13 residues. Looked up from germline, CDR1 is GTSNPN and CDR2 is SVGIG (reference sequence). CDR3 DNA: TGTGCCTGGTCAACAGGGGGAGATCAGCCCCAGCATTTT. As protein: CAWSTGGDQPQHF.

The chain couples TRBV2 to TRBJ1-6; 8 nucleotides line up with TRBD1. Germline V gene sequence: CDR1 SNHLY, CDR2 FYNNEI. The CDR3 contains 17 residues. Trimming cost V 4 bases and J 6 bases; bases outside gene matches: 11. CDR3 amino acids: CASSAVTGGGGNSPLHF. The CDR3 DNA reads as TGTGCCAGCAGTGCCGTTACAGGGGGAGGTGGTAATTCACCCCTCCACTTT. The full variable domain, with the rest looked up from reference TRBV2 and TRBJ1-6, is EPEVTQTPSHQVTQMGQEVILRCVPISNHLYFYWYRQILGQKVEFLVSFYNNEISEKSEIFDDQFSVERPDGSNFTLKIRSTKLEDSAMYFCASSAVTGGGGNSPLHFGNGTRLTVT.